A single sample is the source of the 22 T cell receptor beta chains below, sequenced in a study of identical twins. MiXCR, applied by TCRdb to the 5' RACE reads, yields one record per CDR3 protein. The repertoire consists of approximately 500,000 distinct CDR3 sequences, with 24% occurring once and the leading ten covering about 3%. These sequences were also reported in another study, on T cells expressing NK-cell markers.

The material sequenced was CD4+ T cells sorted from blood. These receptors were obtained from a woman younger than 30 in good health.

The J gene is TRBJ1-1, the V gene TRBV27; possibly TRBD1 for D (5 bases). Germline-derived CDR1 and CDR2 are MNHEY and SMNVEV (reference sequence). CDR3 length equals 16 residues. The V and J ends lost 4 bases and 3 bases respectively, with 18 bases between them. The CDR3 here is CASSYLAGMGDTEAFF. Here the CDR3 DNA reads TGTGCCAGCAGTTATCTCGCGGGGATGGGGGACACTGAAGCTTTCTTT.

This clonotype has a handful of counts. This may be a read error, as it is one base from a much larger clone. V usage is TRBV11-3 and J usage is TRBJ2-3; unclear D gene. The CDR3 is made up of 12 amino acids. V dropped 1 base and J dropped 6 bases, with 5 bases sitting between them. Germline V gene data show CDR1 as SGHNT and CDR2 as YENEEA. CDR3 sequence: CASSLGHDTQYF. CDR3 in DNA: TGTGCCAGCAGCTTAGGGCATGATACGCAGTATTTT. Variable domain in full (rest from reference TRBV11-3 and TRBJ2-3): EAGVVQSPRYKIIEKKQPVAFWCNPISGHNTLYWYLQNLGQGPELLIRYENEEAVDDSQLPKDRFSAERLKGVDSTLKIQPAELGDSAVYLCASSLGHDTQYFGPGTRLTVL.

This chain joins TRBV7-2 and TRBJ1-1; D perhaps matches TRBD1 (5 bases). Germline CDR1 is SGHTA and CDR2 is FQGNSA. The CDR3 loop spans 15 amino acids. Trimming shortened V by 8 bases and J by 4 bases, and 20 bases separated the two germline ends. The CDR3 DNA follows: TGTGCCAGCGTCTCTCGGGCAGGGATCGGCACTGAAGCTTTCTTT. Protein product: CASVSRAGIGTEAFF.

V is TRBV30 and J is TRBJ2-1, with D unclear. The CDR3 length is 11 residues. V was pared by 0 bases and J by 10 bases, with 7 bases between. The germline CDR1 and CDR2 sequences are GTSNPN and SVGIG (reference sequence). The CDR3 here is CAWSVLGEQFF. The CDR3 region has the DNA TGTGCCTGGAGTGTTTTAGGCGAGCAGTTCTTC. The full variable domain, in which reference TRBV30 and TRBJ2-1 provide the parts outside the CDR3, is SQTIHQWPATLVQPVGSPLSLECTVEGTSNPNLYWYRQAAGRGLQLLFYSVGIGQISSEVPQNLSASRPQDRQFILSSKKLLLSDSGFYLCAWSVLGEQFFGPGTRLTVL.

The V gene is TRBV20-1, the J gene TRBJ2-7; 10 bases map to TRBD2. Germline lookup yields CDR1 DFQATT and CDR2 SNEGSKA (reference sequence). V shed 6 bases and J 7 bases; nucleotides not matched to a gene: 18. The CDR3 consists of 16 residues. CDR3 in amino acids: CSAMGLSGRAIREQYF. The CDR3 bases are TGCAGTGCAATGGGGCTAAGCGGGAGGGCCATACGGGAGCAGTACTTC.

This clonotype was detected only a few times. This chain uses TRBV6-2 or TRBV6-3 with TRBJ2-4; no clear D gene. The CDR3 length is 12 residues. With 6 bases removed from V and 9 bases from J, the gap between germline ends came to 12 bases. The germline gives CDR1 MNHEY, CDR2 SVGEGT. The CDR3 loop is CASRGDPSIQYF. CDR3 bases: TGTGCCAGCAGGGGCGATCCGAGCATTCAGTACTTC.

The chain has TRBV12-3 or TRBV12-4 and TRBJ1-5; D not resolved. This CDR3 region has 17 residues. Trimming took off 2 bases at V and 1 base at J, with 15 bases between the two ends. In nucleotides, the CDR3 is TGTGCCAGCAGTTTATTCCGTGGTGGTTGGAGCAATCAGCCCCAGCATTTT. Encoded protein: CASSLFRGGWSNQPQHF.

The sample holds a few counts of this clonotype. V is TRBV3-1 and J is TRBJ1-1, with D perhaps TRBD1 (6 bases). Germline V gene data show CDR1 as LGHDT and CDR2 as YNNKEL (reference sequence). The CDR3 has 14 amino acids. V was trimmed by 0 bases and J by 1 base, leaving 6 bases between them. CDR3 nucleotide sequence: TGTGCCAGCAGCCAAGAGGACAGGAACACTGAAGCTTTCTTT. Amino acid sequence: CASSQEDRNTEAFF.

This rearrangement joins TRBV11-2 to TRBJ2-3; TRBD2 matches 7 bases. Germline V gene lookup returns CDR1 SGHAT and CDR2 FQNNGV. The J segment lost 3 bases and the V segment lost 10 bases, leaving 10 bases of the junction unmatched. This CDR3 region has 14 residues. The chain's CDR3 is CATKAASGTDTQYF. The CDR3 DNA follows: TGTGCCACCAAAGCAGCTAGCGGTACAGATACGCAGTATTTT. Full variable domain (missing parts from reference TRBV11-2 and TRBJ2-3): EAGVAQSPRYKIIEKRQSVAFWCNPISGHATLYWYQQILGQGPKLLIQFQNNGVVDDSQLPKDRFSAERLKGVDSTLKIQPAKLEDSAVYLCATKAASGTDTQYFGPGTRLTVL.

There are a few counts of this clonotype. The chain carries TRBV20-1 and TRBJ2-4; 8 positions match TRBD2. Germline lookup yields CDR1 DFQATT and CDR2 SNEGSKA (reference sequence). CDR3 length: 13 amino acids. J gave up 7 bases and V 6 bases, and 8 bases lay outside the gene matches. CDR3 sequence (DNA): TGCAGTGCATCGATCGGGACTAGTAACATTCAGTACTTC. Amino acid sequence: CSASIGTSNIQYF.

The table lists this clonotype with a few counts. The CDR3 is CASSRGRTLSYNEQFF. The CDR3 nucleotides are TGTGCCAGCAGCAGAGGACGAACACTCTCCTACAATGAGCAGTTCTTC. This chain connects TRBV7-2 to TRBJ2-1; D uncertain. Germline CDR1 reads SGHTA; CDR2 reads FQGNSA. The CDR3 runs 16 residues. V was clipped by 5 bases and J by 0 bases, with 14 bases between them.

This clonotype was seen more than once but under ten times. This sequence joins TRBV12-3 or TRBV12-4 and TRBJ2-7; 11 bases map to TRBD2. The CDR3 spans 15 residues. The V and J ends lost 4 bases and 2 bases, in that order; junction bases with no gene match: 4. Here the CDR3 reads CASSWVAGGPYEQYF. CDR3 nucleotides: TGTGCCAGCAGTTGGGTAGCGGGGGGGCCCTACGAGCAGTACTTC.

This clonotype was picked up a small number of times. V is TRBV3-1 and J is TRBJ2-3; no clear D gene. The CDR3 spans 13 residues. Germline-derived CDR1 and CDR2 are LGHDT and YNNKEL (reference sequence). V lost 4 bases and J lost 6, with 11 bases in between. The CDR3 nucleotides are TGTGCCAGCAGCCTCCCCCGGGCCGATACGCAGTATTTT. Translated: CASSLPRADTQYF.

This clonotype has more than one count but fewer than ten. The rearrangement links TRBV11-2 to TRBJ2-7, with TRBD2 as a possible D gene (5 bases). The length of the CDR3 is 14 residues. Trimming left V 5 bases short and J 2 bases short, with 13 bases between. Looked up from germline, CDR1 is SGHAT and CDR2 is FQNNGV. The CDR3 DNA sequence: TGTGCCAGCAGCCTAACGGGAAAGGCCTACGAGCAGTACTTC. Translating it yields CASSLTGKAYEQYF.

The V gene is TRBV7-2, the J gene TRBJ2-1; TRBD2 matches at 8 bases. The CDR3 length is 14 residues. J gave up 6 bases and V 7 bases, and 8 bases lay outside the gene matches. The germline V gene encodes CDR1 SGHTA and CDR2 FQGNSA. Here the CDR3 DNA reads TGTGCCAGCAAAACTAGCGGATTAAGCAATGAGCAGTTCTTC. This codes for CASKTSGLSNEQFF.

This clonotype came up a few times. The V call is TRBV5-6, the J call TRBJ1-2; D gene uncertain. There are 12 residues in the CDR3. The germline CDR1 and CDR2 sequences are SGHDT and YYEEEE. The V and J ends lost 1 base and 4 bases respectively, with 5 bases between them. CDR3 protein: CASSLNSYGYTF. CDR3 coding DNA: TGTGCCAGCAGCTTGAACAGCTATGGCTACACCTTC.

V is TRBV6-5 and J is TRBJ1-5; 7 nucleotides align to TRBD1. Per the germline V gene, CDR1 is MNHEY and CDR2 is SVGAGI. This CDR3 has 14 residues. J gave up 4 bases and V 4 bases, and 4 bases lay outside the gene matches. The CDR3 sequence: CASSSYRGNQPQHF. The CDR3 DNA reads TGTGCCAGCAGTTCCTACAGGGGTAATCAGCCCCAGCATTTT.

This clonotype has a handful of counts. The V call is TRBV20-1, the J call TRBJ2-1; 14 nucleotides align to TRBD2. CDR3 length equals 16 residues. In germline, CDR1 is DFQATT, CDR2 SNEGSKA (reference sequence). V lost 2 bases, J lost 9 bases, and 9 bases stayed unmatched. The chain's CDR3 is CSARRTSGRLWGEQFF. CDR3 DNA: TGCAGTGCTAGAAGGACTAGCGGGAGGTTATGGGGTGAGCAGTTCTTC.

The gene calls are TRBV5-1 and TRBJ1-3; D not resolved. The CDR3 is 13 amino acids. V lost 0 bases and J 8 bases, leaving 9 bases between the germline ends. Germline V gene sequence: CDR1 SGHRS, CDR2 YFSETQ. The CDR3 sequence: CASSLADGDTIYF. The DNA of the CDR3 is TGCGCCAGCAGCTTGGCGGACGGGGACACCATATATTTT.

The chain combines TRBV7-2 with TRBJ2-7; either TRBD1 or TRBD2 may fit D (7 bases each). The CDR3 covers 14 residues. Germline values: CDR1 SGHTA, CDR2 FQGNSA. V was trimmed by 4 bases and J by 1 base, leaving 11 bases between them. For the CDR3, the DNA is TGTGCCAGCAGCTACAGGGGAGGGTCCTACGAGCAGTACTTC. Amino acids: CASSYRGGSYEQYF. Full variable domain (outside the CDR3, taken from reference TRBV7-2 and TRBJ2-7): GAGVSQSPSNKVTEKGKDVELRCDPISGHTALYWYRQSLGQGLEFLIYFQGNSAPDKSGLPSDRFSAERTGGSVSTLTIQRTQQEDSAVYLCASSYRGGSYEQYFGPGTRLTVT.

Only a few counts were recorded for this clonotype. V and J are TRBV20-1 and TRBJ1-5; tentative D call: TRBD1 (6 bases). V dropped 6 bases and J dropped 1 base, with 13 bases sitting between them. Looked up from germline, CDR1 is DFQATT and CDR2 is SNEGSKA (reference sequence). The CDR3 is 14 amino acids. The DNA of the CDR3 is TGCAGTGCCCTACCGACAGGAAGCAATCAGCCCCAGCATTTT. It encodes CSALPTGSNQPQHF.

The V gene is TRBV5-1, the J gene TRBJ2-6, with 11 nucleotides matching TRBD2. The CDR3 sequence is 17 residues long. Trimming cost V 4 bases and J 0 bases; bases outside gene matches: 3. Germline assignment: CDR1 SGHRS and CDR2 YFSETQ. For the CDR3, the DNA is TGCGCCAGCAGCCTTAGCGGGGGGGCCTCTGGGGCCAACGTCCTGACTTTC. Translated: CASSLSGGASGANVLTF.